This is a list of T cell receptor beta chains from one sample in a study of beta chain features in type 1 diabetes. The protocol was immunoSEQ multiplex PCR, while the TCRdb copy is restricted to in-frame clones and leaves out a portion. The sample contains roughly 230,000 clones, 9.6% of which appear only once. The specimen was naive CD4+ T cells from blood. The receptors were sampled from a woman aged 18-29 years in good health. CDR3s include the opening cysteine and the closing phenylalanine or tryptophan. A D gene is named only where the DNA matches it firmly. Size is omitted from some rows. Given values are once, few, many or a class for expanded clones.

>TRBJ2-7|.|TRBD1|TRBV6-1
TGTGCCAGCACCGGACGGGACAGGGTCTACGAGCAGTACTTC
CASTGRDRVYEQYF
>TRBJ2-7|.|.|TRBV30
TGTGCCTGGAGTAGACAGAGCTCCTACGAGCAGTACTTC
CAWSRQSSYEQYF
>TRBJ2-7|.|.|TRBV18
TGTGCCAGCTCACCCGGGAACTCCTACGAGCAGTACTTC
CASSPGNSYEQYF
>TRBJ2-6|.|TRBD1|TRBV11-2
TGTGCCAGCAGCTTAGAGGGCGGGGACAGGGTTCTCTCTGGGGCCAACGTCCTGACTTTC
CASSLEGGDRVLSGANVLTF
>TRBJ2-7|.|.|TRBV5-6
TGTGCCAGCAGCCCATTGAGAGGAGATCGTTACGAGCAGTACTTC
CASSPLRGDRYEQYF
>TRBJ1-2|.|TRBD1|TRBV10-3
TGTGCCATCAACTCCGGGACAGACTATGGCTACACCTTC
CAINSGTDYGYTF
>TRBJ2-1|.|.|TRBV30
TGTGCCTTCAGGGATCTCCCCCCCTACAATGAGCAGTTCTTC
CAFRDLPPYNEQFF
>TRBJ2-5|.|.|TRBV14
TGTGCCAGCAGCCCCCATGTCAGGGGCCAAGAGACCCAGTACTTC
CASSPHVRGQETQYF
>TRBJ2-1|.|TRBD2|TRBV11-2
TGTGCCAGCGGACGACCACGGGGGGATGAGCAGTTCTTC
CASGRPRGDEQFF
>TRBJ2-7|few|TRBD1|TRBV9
TGTGCCAGCAGCGCATCACCGGGACAGGGCTACGAGCAGTACTTC
CASSASPGQGYEQYF
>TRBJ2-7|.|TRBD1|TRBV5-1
TGCGCCAGCAGCTTACAGGGGTACGAGCAGTACTTC
CASSLQGYEQYF
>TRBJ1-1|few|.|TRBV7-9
TGTGCCAGCAGCTTAGGTCGGGTCATGAACACTGAAGCTTTCTTT
CASSLGRVMNTEAFF
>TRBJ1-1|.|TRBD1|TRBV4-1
TGCGCCAGCAGCCCTGGACAGGGGGCACTCACTGAAGCTTTCTTT
CASSPGQGALTEAFF
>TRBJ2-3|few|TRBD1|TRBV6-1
TGTGCCAGCATTGAGCAGGGGGCGGAACGAAGCACAGATACGCAGTATTTT
CASIEQGAERSTDTQYF
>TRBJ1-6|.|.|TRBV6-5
TGTGCCAGCAGTTACGACCCACAGGGTGGTAATTCACCCCTCCACTTT
CASSYDPQGGNSPLHF
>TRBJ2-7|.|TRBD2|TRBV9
TGTGCCAGCAGCGCATCACTAGCGGGAGGGTACGAGCAGTACTTC
CASSASLAGGYEQYF
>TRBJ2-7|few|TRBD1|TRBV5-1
TGCGCCAGCAGCTTGGTGGGACAGGGTACCTACGAGCAGTACTTC
CASSLVGQGTYEQYF
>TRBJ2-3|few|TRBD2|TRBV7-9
TGTGCCAGCAGCTCCGGAGCGGGAGGCGGCTCAGATACGCAGTATTTT
CASSSGAGGGSDTQYF
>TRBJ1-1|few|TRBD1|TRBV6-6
TGTGCCAGCAGTTTGGACAGGCCGAAAGCTTTCTTT
CASSLDRPKAFF
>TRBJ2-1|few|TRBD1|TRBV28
TGTGCCAGCAGTTCTCCGGACCCAGGGGGCTACGAGTTCTTC
CASSSPDPGGYEFF
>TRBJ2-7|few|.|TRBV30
TGTGCCTGGAGTGCGAGGGAGCTGTTGGGGTACGAGCAGTACTTC
CAWSARELLGYEQYF
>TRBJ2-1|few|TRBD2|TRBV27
TGTGCCAGCAGTGACCGGACTAGCGGGAGAATTAGGAATGAGCAGTTCTTC
CASSDRTSGRIRNEQFF
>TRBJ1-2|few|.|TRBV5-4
TGTGCCAGCAGCGAGGCGTGGGGGGACTATGGCTACACCTTC
CASSEAWGDYGYTF
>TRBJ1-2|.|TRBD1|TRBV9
TGTGCCAGCAGCCTTGGGACAGGGCTAAATAACTATGGCTACACCTTC
CASSLGTGLNNYGYTF
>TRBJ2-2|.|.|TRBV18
TGTGCCAGCTCACCAACGAGGGCCGGGGAGCTGTTTTTT
CASSPTRAGELFF
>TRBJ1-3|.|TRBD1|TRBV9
TGTGCCAGCAGCGGGGGACAGAACTCTGGAAACACCATATATTTT
CASSGGQNSGNTIYF
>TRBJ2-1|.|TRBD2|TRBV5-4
TGTGCCAGCAGCTTGGATGGGACTAGCGGGAACTACAATGAGCAGTTCTTC
CASSLDGTSGNYNEQFF
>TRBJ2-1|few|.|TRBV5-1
TGCGCCAGCAGCTTGGGGGGCCGTGGTGAGCAGTTCTTC
CASSLGGRGEQFF
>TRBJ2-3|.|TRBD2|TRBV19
TGTGCCAGTAGTACGATGGGAGGGCCCACAGATACGCAGTATTTT
CASSTMGGPTDTQYF
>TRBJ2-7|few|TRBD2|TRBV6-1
TGTGCCAGCAGTTTGACTAGCGGCTCCTACGAGCAGTACTTC
CASSLTSGSYEQYF
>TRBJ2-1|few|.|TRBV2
TGTGCCAGCAGGAAAATCCGGGACACCGATGAGCAGTTCTTC
CASRKIRDTDEQFF
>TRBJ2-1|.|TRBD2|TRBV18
TGTGCCAGCTCGCCCGGGACTAGCGGGACCAATGAGCAGTTCTTC
CASSPGTSGTNEQFF
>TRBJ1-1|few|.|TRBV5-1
TGCGCCAGCAGCCCCAGGGACACCCACATGAACACTGAAGCTTTCTTT
CASSPRDTHMNTEAFF
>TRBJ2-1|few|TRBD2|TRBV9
TGTGCCAGCAGCGTAGTAGCGGGGGGTTACAATGAGCAGTTCTTC
CASSVVAGGYNEQFF
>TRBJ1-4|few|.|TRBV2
TGTGCCAGCAGCAGGCTTACAGGGTCGGGCGAAAAACTGTTTTTT
CASSRLTGSGEKLFF
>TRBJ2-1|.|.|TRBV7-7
TGTGCCAGCAGAGAGGCCGGGAGTCCGTACAATGAGCAGTTCTTC
CASREAGSPYNEQFF
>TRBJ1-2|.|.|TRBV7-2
TGTGCCAGCAGCTTACTCAGGGAGGGCAGCGGCTACACCTTC
CASSLLREGSGYTF